Below, 15 T cell receptor beta chains from the same sample are listed, as sequenced in a study of blood T cell repertoires in COVID-19. Sequencing was performed with immunoSEQ multiplex PCR; in TCRdb, only in-frame clones are kept and a portion is missing. The sample yields 110,000 or so clones, 83% seen once. Material: peripheral blood. The receptors shown here come from a woman aged 60-75 years with acute or convalescent COVID-19.

V is TRBV7-2 and J is TRBJ2-2; D might be TRBD2 (6 bases). V lost 9 bases, J lost 0 bases, and 11 bases lay in between. The germline CDR1 and CDR2 sequences are SGHTA and FQGNSA. This CDR3 contains 14 residues. In DNA form, the CDR3 reads TGTGCCAGGGGCGGGGATCCGAACACCGGGGAGCTGTTTTTT. Translation: CARGGDPNTGELFF.

The chain recombines TRBV12-3 or TRBV12-4 with TRBJ1-1; the D is unclear. The CDR3 sequence is 13 residues long. V lost 4 bases to trimming and J lost 4 bases, with 10 bases between them. This CDR3 reads CASSSPGSTEAFF. DNA of the CDR3: TGTGCCAGCAGTTCCCCCGGTTCCACTGAAGCTTTCTTT.

The chain combines TRBV11-2 with TRBJ2-7, with 7 bases identical to TRBD1. V was clipped by 3 bases and J by 1 base; unmatched bases: 6. Looked up from germline, CDR1 is SGHAT and CDR2 is FQNNGV. The CDR3 runs to 15 residues. The CDR3 DNA sequence: TGTGCCAGCAGCTTCAGCTGGGGACAGTCCTACGAGCAGTACTTC. It encodes CASSFSWGQSYEQYF.

The chain carries TRBV19 and TRBJ2-7, with D maybe TRBD2 (7 bases). CDR1 is LNHDA and CDR2 is SQIVND in the germline V gene (reference sequence). The CDR3 consists of 14 residues. Trimming shortened V by 8 bases and J by 1 base, and 15 bases separated the two germline ends. The CDR3 DNA reads TGTGCCAGTTCTGAGGGGGGACTATCCTACGAGCAGTACTTC. Its translation: CASSEGGLSYEQYF. Variable domain in full (rest from reference TRBV19 and TRBJ2-7): DGGITQSPKYLFRKEGQNVTLSCEQNLNHDAMYWYRQDPGQGLRLIYYSQIVNDFQKGDIAEGYSVSREKKESFPLTVTSAQKNPTAFYLCASSEGGLSYEQYFGPGTRLTVT.

This sequence joins TRBV9 and TRBJ2-7; 9 nucleotides match TRBD2. Trimming removed 0 bases from V and 2 bases from J; junction bases left unmatched: 3. The CDR3 runs 15 residues. Germline V lookup: CDR1 SGDLS, CDR2 YYNGEE. The CDR3 sequence: CASSVGTSATYEQYF. CDR3 DNA: TGTGCCAGCAGCGTAGGGACTAGCGCTACCTACGAGCAGTACTTC. Full variable domain (remainder filled in from reference TRBV9 and TRBJ2-7): DSGVTQTPKHLITATGQRVTLRCSPRSGDLSVYWYQQSLDQGLQFLIQYYNGEERAKGNILERFSAQQFPDLHSELNLSSLELGDSALYFCASSVGTSATYEQYFGPGTRLTVT.

The rearrangement uses TRBV18 and TRBJ1-1; D is undetermined. CDR1 is KGHSH, CDR2 LQKENI, per germline. The CDR3 is 11 amino acids. V was cut by 2 bases and J by 8 bases, with 6 bases left in between. CDR3 in DNA: TGTGCCAGCTCACCAGCCAGGGAAGCTTTCTTT. It specifies CASSPAREAFF.

CDR3 loop: CASNSQGTSETQYF. The CDR3, as DNA: TGTGCCAGCAACTCACAGGGAACAAGCGAGACCCAGTACTTC. This sequence joins TRBV28 and TRBJ2-5; D might be TRBD1 (6 bases). The V gene lost 7 bases and the J gene lost 5 bases, with 17 bases spanning the gap. This CDR3 spans 14 amino acids. Germline lookup yields CDR1 MDHEN and CDR2 SYDVKM.

In its sample, this clone was seen once. In DNA form, the CDR3 reads TGTGCCAGCAGCTTACAGGGTCAGGCAACGAACACCGGGGAGCTGTTTTTT. Protein: CASSLQGQATNTGELFF. The rearrangement joins TRBV7-9 to TRBJ2-2; D may be TRBD1 (5 bases). The CDR3 is 17 amino acids. V dropped 2 bases and J dropped 0 bases, with 13 bases sitting between them. The V gene's germline CDR1 is SEHNR and CDR2 FQNEAQ (reference sequence).

This clone was counted a few times. Other DNA sequences within the sample encode an identical CDR3. The chain recombines TRBV27 with TRBJ1-5; possible D gene TRBD1, 5 bases. V was trimmed by 6 bases and J by 3 bases, leaving 9 bases between them. CDR3 size: 13 residues. Germline V lookup: CDR1 MNHEY, CDR2 SMNVEV (reference sequence). CDR3 nucleotides: TGTGCCAGCAGCGGACAAGACAATCAGCCCCAGCATTTT. Amino acids: CASSGQDNQPQHF.

The CDR3 sequence is CASSRGTAGELFF. CDR3 nucleotide sequence: TGTGCCAGCAGCCGTGGGACAGCCGGGGAGCTGTTTTTT. This rearrangement joins TRBV4-2 to TRBJ2-2; 7 nucleotides align to TRBD1. This CDR3 is built from 13 residues. V shed 4 bases and J 6 bases; nucleotides not matched to a gene: 2. The germline gives CDR1 LGHNA, CDR2 YNFKEQ.

This clone has only a few counts. The J gene is TRBJ2-7, the V gene TRBV10-3; 9 bases map to TRBD1. With V trimmed by 3 bases and J by 1 base, 7 bases remained unmatched. Per the germline V gene, CDR1 is ENHRY and CDR2 is SYGVKD. CDR3 size: 16 residues. The CDR3 coding sequence is TGTGCCATCAGTGAAACGTCGGGACAGGGTTCCTACGAGCAGTACTTC. Protein: CAISETSGQGSYEQYF.

The V and J genes are TRBV6-5 and TRBJ1-1; D is possibly TRBD1 (6 bases). The CDR3 extends over 13 amino acids. V was trimmed by 7 bases and J by 4 bases, leaving 13 bases between them. Germline V gene data show CDR1 as MNHEY and CDR2 as SVGAGI. The CDR3 region has the DNA TGTGCCAGCAATAGGGGGACTAGCACTGAAGCTTTCTTT. It yields the protein CASNRGTSTEAFF.

Only one count was recorded for this clone. In nucleotides, the CDR3 is TGTGCCACCAGCAGAACTATACCGGGACAGGGCTCCTACGAGCAGTACTTC. Amino acids: CATSRTIPGQGSYEQYF. The V and J genes are TRBV15 and TRBJ2-7; 9 nucleotides align to TRBD1. J gave up 0 bases and V 2 bases, and 8 bases lay outside the gene matches. This CDR3 region has 17 residues. Germline V gene sequence: CDR1 LNHNV, CDR2 YYDKDF (reference sequence). The full variable domain, completed using reference TRBV15 and TRBJ2-7, is DAMVIQNPRYQVTQFGKPVTLSCSQTLNHNVMYWYQQKSSQAPKLLFHYYDKDFNNEADTPDNFQSRRPNTSFCFLDIRSPGLGDTAMYLCATSRTIPGQGSYEQYFGPGTRLTVT.

V is TRBV4-1 and J is TRBJ2-7, with 8 positions matching TRBD1. Germline-derived CDR1 and CDR2 are MGHRA and YSYEKL. The CDR3 runs 16 residues. V dropped 2 bases and J dropped 2; count of bases not matched to a gene: 8. The CDR3 sequence: CASSQPRDRSTYEQYF. The DNA of the CDR3 is TGCGCCAGCAGCCAACCCCGGGACAGGTCCACCTACGAGCAGTACTTC.

The chain carries TRBV5-4 and TRBJ2-1, with 8 bases aligning to TRBD2. Germline trimming cut 2 bases from V and 10 bases from J; bases unmatched to any gene: 11. CDR1 is SGHNT and CDR2 is YYREEE in the germline V gene (reference sequence). CDR3 length: 15 residues. The CDR3 sequence: CASSFPGLETGEQFF. The CDR3 DNA reads TGTGCCAGCAGCTTCCCGGGACTAGAGACGGGGGAGCAGTTCTTC.